This is a list of T cell receptor gamma chains from one sample in a study of Vδ1+ human thymocytes. TCRdb redid the clone calls on the multiplex PCR reads with CATT. This sample yields over 25,000 gamma-chain clones, of which around 20% are seen a single time; 1.8% belongs to the top ten. Input material: Vdelta1+ gamma-delta thymocytes from the thymus. The receptors shown here come from a boy younger than two who had congenital heart surgery. Each CDR3 is given with its conserved first and last residue. The order of the fields is clone size, V gene, J gene, CDR3 DNA, CDR3 protein. Size values are once, few and many counts, or a class for expanded clones, and some rows have none.

>few|TRGV4|TRGJP2
TGTGCCACCTGGGATGTGCTTAATGGTGATTGGATCAAGACGTTT
CATWDVLNGDWIKTF
>few|TRGV4|TRGJP1
TGTGCCACCTGGGTTGGTCTGGGTTGGTTCAAGATATTT
CATWVGLGWFKIF
>once|TRGV4|TRGJ1/TRGJ2
TGTGCCACCTGGGTCAAGCAGGGGAATTATTATAAGAAACTCTTT
CATWVKQGNYYKKLF
>-|TRGV9|TRGJ1/TRGJ2
TGTGCCTTGTGGGAGGTCCTCCTAAATTATTATAAGAAACTCTTT
CALWEVLLNYYKKLF
>few|TRGV4|TRGJ1/TRGJ2
TGTGCCACCTGGGATGGTAGCTATAAGAAACTCTTT
CATWDGSYKKLF
>-|TRGV2|TRGJ1/TRGJ2
TGTGCCACCTGGGACGGGCACGGTTATAAGAAACTCTTT
CATWDGHGYKKLF
>few|TRGV3|TRGJ1/TRGJ2
TGTGCCACCTGGGACAGGCGTAGGTATAAGAAACTCTTT
CATWDRRRYKKLF
>-|TRGV4|TRGJ1/TRGJ2
TGTGCCACCTGGGATGGGCCTCGTCCTAAGAAACTCTTT
CATWDGPRPKKLF
>medium-sized|TRGV5|TRGJ1/TRGJ2
TGTGCCACCTGGGAAGGGTATAAGAAACTCTTT
CATWEGYKKLF
>few|TRGV3|TRGJ1/TRGJ2
TGTGCCACCTGGGACGGCTGCCAAACTCCTTATTATAAGAAACTCTTT
CATWDGCQTPYYKKLF
>few|TRGV8|TRGJ1/TRGJ2
TGTGCCACCTGGGATAGGCCCCCGAATTATTATAAGAAACTCTTT
CATWDRPPNYYKKLF
>few|TRGV5|TRGJ1/TRGJ2
TGTGCCACCTGGGACGCACCAGTTTATTATAAGAAACTCTTT
CATWDAPVYYKKLF
>-|TRGV5|TRGJ1/TRGJ2
TGTGCCACCTGGGACAGGCCCAACTGCTATAAGAAACTCTTT
CATWDRPNCYKKLF
>few|TRGV9|TRGJ1/TRGJ2
TGTGCCTTGTGGGAGGTGCTTGAGGATAAGAAACTCTTT
CALWEVLEDKKLF
>-|TRGV8|TRGJP1
TGTGCCACCTGGGATAGGCGGGGCACTGGTTGGTTCAAGATATTT
CATWDRRGTGWFKIF
>few|TRGV4|TRGJ1/TRGJ2
TGTGCCGCCTGGGATAGTAAGAAACTCTTT
CAAWDSKKLF
>few|TRGV3|TRGJ1/TRGJ2
TGTGCCACCTGGGACCCCCCGGGGTATAAGAAACTCTTT
CATWDPPGYKKLF
>-|TRGV9|TRGJP1
TGTGCCTTGTGGGAGGTGGATGATACCACTGGTTGGTTCAAGATATTT
CALWEVDDTTGWFKIF
>few|TRGV5|TRGJ1/TRGJ2
TGTGCCACCTGGGACAGGCCGAGATATAAGAAACTCTTT
CATWDRPRYKKLF
>few|TRGV2|TRGJ1/TRGJ2
TGTGCCTCCCATAAAGCTTCGGATAAGAAACTCTTT
CASHKASDKKLF
>medium-sized|TRGV2|TRGJ1/TRGJ2
TGTGCCACCTGGGACGGGCCTGATTATAAGAAACTCTTT
CATWDGPDYKKLF
>-|TRGV2|TRGJ1/TRGJ2
TGTGCCACCTGGGACGGGCGGGGGAGGAAACTCTTT
CATWDGRGRKLF
>few|TRGV4|TRGJ1/TRGJ2
TGTGCCACCTGGGCCTATCACGGTTATTATAAGAAACTCTTT
CATWAYHGYYKKLF
>-|TRGV3|TRGJ1/TRGJ2
TGTGCCACCTGTACCCTTTACCCTTATTATAAGAAACTCTTT
CATCTLYPYYKKLF
>-|TRGV2|TRGJP2
TGTGCCACCTGGGACGGGCCTGGCGGTAGTGATTGGATCAAGACGTTT
CATWDGPGGSDWIKTF
>few|TRGV2|TRGJ1/TRGJ2
TGTGCCACCTGGGACGGAATTCCTAATTATTATAAGAAACTCTTT
CATWDGIPNYYKKLF
>-|TRGV2|TRGJP2
TGTGCCACCTGGGACGGGCCCCAGGGGAACCGTAGTGATTGGATCAAGACGTTT
CATWDGPQGNRSDWIKTF
>-|TRGV9|TRGJ1/TRGJ2
TGTGCCTTGTGGGAGGTGCTACTTTATAAGAAACTCTTT
CALWEVLLYKKLF
>few|TRGV5|TRGJ1/TRGJ2
TGTGCCACCTGGGACAGGAGGGATTATAAGAAACTCTTT
CATWDRRDYKKLF
>few|TRGV9|TRGJ1/TRGJ2
TGTGCCTTGTGGGAGGTCCGACCCGATTATTATAAGAAACTCTTT
CALWEVRPDYYKKLF
>-|TRGV9|TRGJ1/TRGJ2
TGTGCCTTGTGGGAGGGCTGGAATTATTATAAGAAACTCTTT
CALWEGWNYYKKLF
>few|TRGV2|TRGJ1/TRGJ2
TGTGCCACCTGGGACGGGCGTCGGTGGTATAAGAAACTCTTT
CATWDGRRWYKKLF
>-|TRGV5|TRGJ1/TRGJ2
TGTGCCACCTATGGGACGTCTAGGAAACTCTTT
CATYGTSRKLF
>-|TRGV5|TRGJ1/TRGJ2
TGTGCCACCTGGGACCCACCCCTGAATTATTATAAGAAACTCTTT
CATWDPPLNYYKKLF
>-|TRGV9|TRGJ1/TRGJ2
TGTGCCTTGTGGGAGCTCTCAATCAATTATTATAAGAAACTCTTT
CALWELSINYYKKLF
>few|TRGV2|TRGJ1/TRGJ2
TGTGCCACCTGGGACGGAAGACTACCTTATTATAAGAAACTCTTT
CATWDGRLPYYKKLF
>few|TRGV8|TRGJ1/TRGJ2
TGTGCCACCTGGTCTTATAAGAAACTCTTT
CATWSYKKLF
>-|TRGV3|TRGJ1/TRGJ2
TGTGCCACCTGGGCCCCAGAGGATTATTATAAGAAACTCTTT
CATWAPEDYYKKLF
>few|TRGV2|TRGJ1/TRGJ2
TGTGCCACCTGGGACGGGCCAAACTTTTATTATAAGAAACTCTTT
CATWDGPNFYYKKLF
>-|TRGV9|TRGJ1/TRGJ2
TGTGCCTTGTGGGAGGTCGAGGGGTATTATAAGAAACTCTTT
CALWEVEGYYKKLF
>-|TRGV2|TRGJP2
TGTGCCACCTGGGACGGCACAAGTAGTGATTGGATCAAGACGTTT
CATWDGTSSDWIKTF